This T cell receptor beta chain emerged from a study of blood T cells in healthy people across ages. To note about this clonotype: No antigen is known for it. A clone one base away is much larger, so this may be a read error.

The authors ran a second PCR of 7 to 11 cycles using a sample-barcoded 5' primer and a J-beta primer mix. Using its own MiXCR run on the 5' RACE reads, TCRdb lists one record per CDR3 protein. The data contain about 1.7 million distinct CDR3 sequences, 28% of them seen just once; the ten biggest clones take up about 7.7%. Looked up from germline, CDR1 is DFQATT and CDR2 is SNEGSKA (reference sequence). CDR3 length equals 15 residues. The junction had 12 bases not matched to a gene; V was cut back by 6 bases and J by 4 bases. Findings of the study overall: Age showed a roughly linear inverse relationship with TCR beta diversity per million T cells.

The study isolated at least 7 million PBMCs from each sample. Material: blood. This rearrangement joins TRBV20-1 to TRBJ2-5; 9 nucleotides agree with TRBD2. The receptor was isolated from a woman in her thirties in good health. CDR3 DNA: TGCAGTGCCCATAGGATAGCGGGAGTTAGAGAGACCCAGTACTTC. It is translated as CSAHRIAGVRETQYF.